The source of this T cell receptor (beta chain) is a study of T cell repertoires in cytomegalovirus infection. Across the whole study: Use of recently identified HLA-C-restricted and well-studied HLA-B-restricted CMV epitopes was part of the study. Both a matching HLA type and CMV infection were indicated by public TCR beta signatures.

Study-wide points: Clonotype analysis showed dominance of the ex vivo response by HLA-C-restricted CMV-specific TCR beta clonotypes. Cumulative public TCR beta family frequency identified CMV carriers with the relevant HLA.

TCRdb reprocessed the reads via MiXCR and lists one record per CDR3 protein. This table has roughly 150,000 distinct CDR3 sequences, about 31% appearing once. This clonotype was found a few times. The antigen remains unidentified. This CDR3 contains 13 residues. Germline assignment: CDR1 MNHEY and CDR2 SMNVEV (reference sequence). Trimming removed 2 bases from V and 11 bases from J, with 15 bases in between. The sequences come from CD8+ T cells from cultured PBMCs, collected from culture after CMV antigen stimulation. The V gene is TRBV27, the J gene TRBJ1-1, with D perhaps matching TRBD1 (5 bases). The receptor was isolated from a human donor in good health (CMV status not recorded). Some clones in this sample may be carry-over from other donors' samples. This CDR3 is CASSLPPGGVAFF. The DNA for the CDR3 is TGTGCCAGCAGTTTACCTCCCGGGGGTGTGGCTTTCTTT.